A single sample is the source of the 5 T cell receptor beta chains below, sequenced in a study of CD8+CD57+ T cells in acquired aplastic anemia. All sequencing subjects had displayed CD8+CD57+ cell expansion on flow cytometry. CDR3 and TCR beta VDJ profiling relied on a genomic DNA template. TCRdb called the reads again in MiXCR, with one record for every CDR3 protein. The table lists about 150,000 distinct CDR3 sequences, 52% of them singletons, with roughly 12% in the top ten. Sequencing was done on a sample of sorted CD4+, CD8+, or CD8+CD57+ T cells (not recorded which) from PBMCs. The receptor set was obtained from a human donor with aplastic anemia.

This chain joins TRBV2 and TRBJ2-7, with D possibly TRBD1 on 6 matching bases. The CDR3 consists of 15 residues. Trimming left V 2 bases short and J 0 bases short, with 11 bases between. Germline assignment: CDR1 SNHLY and CDR2 FYNNEI. In nucleotides, the CDR3 is TGTGCCAGCAGTGAATGGGACACGAGCTCCTACGAGCAGTACTTC. It yields the protein CASSEWDTSSYEQYF.

As concerns this clonotype: At one boundary the junction diverges from the germline segment, which might be a read error. The V gene is TRBV25-1, the J gene TRBJ2-1; D assignment may be TRBD1 or TRBD2 (6 bases each). The CDR3 covers 14 residues. The germline CDR1 and CDR2 sequences are MGHDK and SYGVNS. This chain's CDR3 is CAGSEGGFNNEQFF. Written as DNA, the CDR3 is TGTGCCGGCAGTGAGGGGGGCTTTAACAATGAGCAGTTCTTC.

The chain links TRBV2 to TRBJ2-5; possibly TRBD1 or TRBD2 for D (5 bases each). CDR1 and CDR2 from the germline V gene are SNHLY and FYNNEI. This CDR3 is 15 amino acids long. V shed 5 bases and J shed 1 base, with 14 bases lying between them. The CDR3 sequence is CASSWTRQSQETQYF. The CDR3, as DNA: TGTGCCAGCAGTTGGACTCGACAGTCCCAAGAGACCCAGTACTTC.

This rearrangement joins TRBV10-2 to TRBJ1-2, with 9 bases matching TRBD1. Germline values: CDR1 WSHSY, CDR2 SAAADI. The CDR3 spans 15 residues. Trimming removed 1 base from V and 6 bases from J; junction bases left unmatched: 6. In DNA, the CDR3 is TGCGCCAGCAGTGAGTATCCGGGACAGGGAGATGGCTACACCTTC. It encodes CASSEYPGQGDGYTF.

This clonotype appeared many times. The rearrangement links TRBV2 to TRBJ2-5; 9 bases are shared with TRBD2. V trimming: 3 bases; J trimming: 5 bases; junction bases outside the gene matches: 7. CDR3 length: 15 residues. Germline CDR1 and CDR2: SNHLY and FYNNEI. CDR3 nucleotide sequence: TGTGCCAGCAGTGATTCAGCGGGGGGCGGCGAGACCCAGTACTTC. It translates to CASSDSAGGGETQYF.